The 2 T cell receptor beta chains listed next were all sequenced from one sample in a study of blood T cell repertoires in COVID-19. TCRdb's copy holds only in-frame clones and misses some; the assay was immunoSEQ multiplex PCR. The data contain 250,000 to 350,000 clones, 92% of them seen just once; the ten biggest clones take up roughly 20%. The sample was PBMCs or T cells enriched from blood (not recorded which). All receptors come from a woman in her twenties or thirties who had recovered from COVID-19.

The chain is built from TRBV6-2 or TRBV6-3 and TRBJ2-5, with D tentatively TRBD1 (5 bases). Germline values: CDR1 MNHEY, CDR2 SVGEGT. The V and J ends lost 1 base and 1 base respectively, with 10 bases between them. The CDR3 has 15 residues. CDR3 DNA: TGTGCCAGCAGTTACTATGAGACAGCCCAAGAGACCCAGTACTTC. Translation gives CASSYYETAQETQYF.

The chain recombines TRBV7-8 with TRBJ2-5, with TRBD1 as a possible D gene (6 bases). CDR1 SGHVS and CDR2 FQNEAQ come from the germline V gene. The length of the CDR3 is 14 residues. The V end lost 1 base, the J end lost 0 bases, and 6 bases lay between the germline ends. CDR3 loop: CASSLGTDQETQYF. DNA for the CDR3: TGTGCCAGCAGCTTAGGGACAGACCAAGAGACCCAGTACTTC.